This T cell receptor beta chain was identified during a study of T cells in Graves' hyperthyroidism and ophthalmopathy. Study-level points and caveats: Onset of ophthalmopathy came a median approximately 6.5 months after the model predicted it. Ophthalmopathy was distinguished from stable hyperthyroidism by 13 V-J signatures.

Exclusion followed for patients with uncontrolled infection, other autoimmune disease, pregnancy or lactation. Based on clinical symptoms, serum thyroxine and TRAb, thyroid ultrasound and orbital computed tomography, diagnoses were reached. Worth noting for this clonotype: Its antigen remains unknown.

There were TCR beta CDR3 regions amplified from RNA transcripts. HTBI primers were used for first-round RT-PCR of the TCR CDR3. TCRdb re-called the multiplex PCR reads through MiXCR, storing one row per CDR3 protein. Of about 660,000 distinct CDR3 sequences in the sample, about 45% were seen once. The CDR3 has 14 amino acids. Trimming at V came to 8 bases and at J to 4 bases, leaving 7 bases not matched to a gene. Sequencing was performed on peripheral blood or thyroid tissue (not recorded which). The chain employs TRBV12-3 or TRBV12-4 and TRBJ2-2, with TRBD1 identical over 7 bases. This sequence was found in an adult man with Graves' disease, either hyperthyroidism or ophthalmopathy (not recorded which). The DNA of the CDR3 is TGTGCCAGCGGTGGTCGGGACAGCACCGGGGAGCTGTTTTTT. Amino acid sequence: CASGGRDSTGELFF.